These 21 T cell receptor beta chains were all obtained from the same sample, sequenced in a study of OX40 agonist ivuxolimab in advanced cancers. TCRdb's copy holds only in-frame clones and misses some; the assay was immunoSEQ multiplex PCR. The sample consists of more than 75,000 clones, approximately 84% of them appearing once. The sample here was CD4+ or CD8+ T cells sorted from blood, taken in a trial of the OX40 agonist ivuxolimab. These receptors all come from an adult with an advanced solid tumor such as melanoma, head and neck, liver or kidney cancer.

This clone was picked up one time. The V call is TRBV6-5, the J call TRBJ1-2, with TRBD1 identical over 10 bases. This CDR3 contains 14 residues. Germline values: CDR1 MNHEY, CDR2 SVGAGI. V was pared by 6 bases and J by 1 base, with 2 bases of the junction left unmatched. The CDR3 DNA is TGTGCCAGCAGGGGACAGGGGCGTAACTATGGCTACACCTTC. Translated, it gives CASRGQGRNYGYTF.

This chain connects TRBV6-1 to TRBJ1-2, with 7 bases fitting TRBD1. Germline V CDR1 and CDR2: MNHNS, SASEGT. CDR3 length: 11 residues. Germline trimming cut 11 bases from V and 8 bases from J; bases unmatched to any gene: 8. CDR3 loop: CAATRGLGYTF. CDR3 in DNA: TGTGCCGCCACTAGGGGGCTGGGCTACACCTTC.

The chain recombines TRBV5-6 with TRBJ2-1; D gene ambiguous. The V end was cut by 1 base, the J end by 8 bases, with 4 bases between. This CDR3 spans 11 amino acids. Germline CDR1 SGHDT, CDR2 YYEEEE. The CDR3 nucleotides read TGTGCCAGCAGCTTGTACCATGAGCAGTTCTTC. Encoded protein: CASSLYHEQFF.

The chain combines TRBV2 with TRBJ1-3; unclear D gene. Per germline, CDR1 SNHLY and CDR2 FYNNEI. This CDR3 region has 11 residues. V lost 4 bases, J lost 4 bases, and 2 bases lay in between. CDR3 DNA sequence: TGTGCCAGCAGTGTGGGAAACACCATATATTTT. This encodes CASSVGNTIYF.

The J gene is TRBJ2-3, the V gene TRBV4-2; the match to TRBD2 covers 7 bases. V was clipped by 0 bases and J by 2 bases; unmatched bases: 11. The CDR3 totals 18 residues. Germline CDR1 is LGHNA and CDR2 is YNFKEQ. CDR3 DNA: TGTGCCAGCAGCCAAGAACTACGGGTAGCGGGCTACACAGATACGCAGTATTTT. Its protein product is CASSQELRVAGYTDTQYF.

The chain links TRBV5-6 to TRBJ1-2, with a tentative D call TRBD1 (5 bases). Germline V gene data show CDR1 as SGHDT and CDR2 as YYEEEE. This CDR3 comprises 15 residues. Trimming left V 0 bases short and J 0 bases short, with 9 bases between. Written as DNA, the CDR3 is TGTGCCAGCAGCTTGGGACAGCGACCTAACTATGGCTACACCTTC. Translating gives CASSLGQRPNYGYTF.

The chain links TRBV18 to TRBJ1-2; possible D gene TRBD1, 5 bases. Germline loops: CDR1 KGHSH, CDR2 LQKENI. The CDR3 is made up of 13 amino acids. The ends were cut back, 5 bases at V and 2 bases at J, with 9 bases in the middle. In DNA, the CDR3 is TGTGCCAGCTCAGGGACGGCAAACTATGGCTACACCTTC. Encoded protein: CASSGTANYGYTF.

V usage is TRBV5-1 and J usage is TRBJ1-4, with D hard to call. Deletions cut 5 bases from V and 0 bases from J, with 14 bases between. Germline CDR1 SGHRS, CDR2 YFSETQ. The CDR3 sequence is 16 residues long. The CDR3 protein is CASSLAQSTTNEKLFF. The CDR3 DNA follows: TGCGCCAGCAGTCTCGCTCAGTCTACAACTAATGAAAAACTGTTTTTT.

V gene TRBV5-4 combines with J gene TRBJ1-5; TRBD1 might be the D (6 bases). Per germline, CDR1 SGHNT and CDR2 YYREEE (reference sequence). This CDR3 comprises 14 residues. Trimming pared 4 bases from V and 4 bases from J, leaving 12 bases between. The CDR3 sequence is CASSPGTSNQPQHF. Written as DNA, the CDR3 is TGTGCCAGCAGCCCCGGGACAAGTAATCAGCCCCAGCATTTT.

The chain recombines TRBV19 with TRBJ1-4; weak D call: TRBD1 (6 bases). The V gene's germline CDR1 is LNHDA and CDR2 SQIVND (reference sequence). V lost 7 bases to trimming and J lost 13 bases, with 16 bases between them. CDR3 length equals 12 residues. The CDR3 is CASTPQGGALFF. The CDR3 DNA sequence: TGTGCCAGTACCCCACAGGGAGGGGCACTGTTTTTT.

The CDR3 is CASSLLGTGNTEAFF. Written as DNA, the CDR3 is TGTGCCAGCAGCTTACTCGGGACAGGGAACACTGAAGCTTTCTTT. The chain recombines TRBV7-3 with TRBJ1-1; the match to TRBD1 covers 8 bases. The V segment lost 2 bases and the J segment 1 base; nucleotides outside the gene matches: 3. This CDR3 is built from 15 residues. CDR1 is SGHTA, CDR2 FQGTGA, per germline. Using reference TRBV7-3 and TRBJ1-1 for the parts outside the CDR3, the full variable domain is GAGVSQTPSNKVTEKGKYVELRCDPISGHTALYWYRQSLGQGPEFLIYFQGTGAADDSGLPNDRFFAVRPEGSVSTLKIQRTERGDSAVYLCASSLLGTGNTEAFFGQGTRLTVV.

The V call is TRBV15, the J call TRBJ2-1; D tentatively fits TRBD1 or TRBD2 (5 bases each). Germline CDR1 LNHNV, CDR2 YYDKDF (reference sequence). V lost 1 base and J lost 7, with 11 bases in between. The CDR3 loop spans 14 amino acids. The CDR3 loop is CATSRAGARNEQFF. The DNA for the CDR3 is TGTGCCACCAGCAGAGCCGGGGCGAGGAATGAGCAGTTCTTC. The whole variable domain, filled in from reference TRBV15 and TRBJ2-1, reads DAMVIQNPRYQVTQFGKPVTLSCSQTLNHNVMYWYQQKSSQAPKLLFHYYDKDFNNEADTPDNFQSRRPNTSFCFLDIRSPGLGDTAMYLCATSRAGARNEQFFGPGTRLTVL.

This sequence joins TRBV25-1 and TRBJ2-5; 11 bases line up with TRBD1. The J call may be wrong; the DNA end is better matched by TRBJ2-7. CDR3 length: 17 amino acids. Per germline, CDR1 MGHDK and CDR2 SYGVNS. This CDR3 reads CASSEDGTGGFSYEQYF. In DNA form, the CDR3 reads TGTGCCAGCAGTGAAGATGGGACAGGGGGATTTTCCTACGAGCAGTACTTC.

The rearrangement uses TRBV7-9 and TRBJ2-2, with a tentative D call TRBD1 (5 bases). V lost 4 bases and J 4 bases, leaving 10 bases between the germline ends. The CDR3 sequence is 14 residues long. Looked up from germline, CDR1 is SEHNR and CDR2 is FQNEAQ (reference sequence). The CDR3 bases are TGTGCCAGCAGCTCAACAGGTGCCACCGGGGAGCTGTTTTTT. Its protein product is CASSSTGATGELFF.

This clone turned up a few times. The chain recombines TRBV7-9 with TRBJ2-5; TRBD2 is a possible D gene (6 bases). CDR3 size: 13 residues. Germline V CDR1 and CDR2: SEHNR, FQNEAQ (reference sequence). V was pared by 4 bases and J by 5 bases, with 11 bases between. CDR3 DNA sequence: TGTGCCAGCAGCTATGGGAGCGGGGAGACCCAGTACTTC. It is translated as CASSYGSGETQYF.

The chain uses TRBV6-4 and TRBJ2-7, with D possibly matching TRBD1 (5 bases). The CDR3 spans 15 residues. Germline values: CDR1 MRHNA, CDR2 SNTAGT. The V gene lost 3 bases and the J gene lost 5 bases, with 17 bases spanning the gap. The DNA of the CDR3 is TGTGCCAGCAGTGATAATCCCTTGGGGCGCCACGAGCAGTACTTC. Protein sequence: CASSDNPLGRHEQYF.

This chain joins TRBV30 and TRBJ1-1; D remains ambiguous. Per the germline V gene, CDR1 is GTSNPN and CDR2 is SVGIG (reference sequence). Trimming stripped 3 bases from V and 4 bases from J, with 18 bases between. The CDR3 totals 15 residues. This chain's CDR3 is CAWSSAIYGITEAFF. CDR3 nucleotides: TGTGCCTGGAGCTCCGCAATTTACGGCATCACTGAAGCTTTCTTT.

The V and J genes are TRBV7-8 and TRBJ2-7, with no clear D. The length of the CDR3 is 11 residues. The germline CDR1 and CDR2 sequences are SGHVS and FQNEAQ. Trimming cost V 6 bases and J 2 bases, with 5 bases left between them. In DNA, the CDR3 is TGTGCCAGCAGGTCCACCTACGAGCAGTACTTC. Amino acids: CASRSTYEQYF.

The chain combines TRBV19 with TRBJ2-3; weak D call: TRBD2 (5 bases). The CDR3 has 14 amino acids. Germline CDR1 reads LNHDA; CDR2 reads SQIVND (reference sequence). The V end lost 5 bases, the J end lost 4 bases, and 13 bases lay between the germline ends. The DNA for the CDR3 is TGTGCCAGTAGTGTCGGGGTGGACGCAGATACGCAGTATTTT. Translating gives CASSVGVDADTQYF.

The chain employs TRBV7-8 and TRBJ2-2; 8 bases match TRBD2. CDR1 is SGHVS, CDR2 FQNEAQ, per germline. Germline trimming cut 5 bases from V and 4 bases from J; bases unmatched to any gene: 6. The CDR3 is 15 residues long. CDR3 sequence (DNA): TGTGCCAGCAGCATTGGGACTAGTGTCACCGGGGAGCTGTTTTTT. It is translated as CASSIGTSVTGELFF.

The rearrangement uses TRBV4-2 and TRBJ1-1, with TRBD1 matching over 9 bases. The CDR3 totals 15 residues. In germline, CDR1 is LGHNA, CDR2 YNFKEQ. After removal of 2 bases from V and 2 bases from J, the junction contained 3 bases not matched to a gene. CDR3 nucleotide sequence: TGTGCCAGCAGCCAACGGACAGGGGACAACACTGAAGCTTTCTTT. This codes for CASSQRTGDNTEAFF.